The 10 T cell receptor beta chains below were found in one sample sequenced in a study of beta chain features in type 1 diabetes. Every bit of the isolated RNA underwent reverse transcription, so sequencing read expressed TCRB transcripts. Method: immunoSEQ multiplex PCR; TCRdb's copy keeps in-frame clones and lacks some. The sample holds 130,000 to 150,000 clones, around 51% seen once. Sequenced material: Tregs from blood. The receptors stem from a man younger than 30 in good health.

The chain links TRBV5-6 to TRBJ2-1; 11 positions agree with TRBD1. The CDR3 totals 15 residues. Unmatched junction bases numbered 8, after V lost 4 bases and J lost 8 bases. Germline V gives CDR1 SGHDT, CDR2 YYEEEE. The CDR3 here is CASSPGTGGVHEQFF. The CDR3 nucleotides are TGTGCCAGCAGCCCAGGGACAGGGGGAGTGCATGAGCAGTTCTTC.

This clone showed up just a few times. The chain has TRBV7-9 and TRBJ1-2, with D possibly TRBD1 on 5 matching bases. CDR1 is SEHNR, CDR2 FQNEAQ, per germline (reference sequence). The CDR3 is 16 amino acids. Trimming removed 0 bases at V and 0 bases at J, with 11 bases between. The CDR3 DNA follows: TGTGCCAGCAGCTTAGCACAGGACCCAGCTAACTATGGCTACACCTTC. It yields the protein CASSLAQDPANYGYTF.

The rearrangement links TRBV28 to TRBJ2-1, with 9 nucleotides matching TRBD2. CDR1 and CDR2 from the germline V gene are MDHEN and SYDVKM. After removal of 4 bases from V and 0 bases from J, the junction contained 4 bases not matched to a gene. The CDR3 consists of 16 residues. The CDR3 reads CASSSLLAGSYNEQFF. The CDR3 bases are TGTGCCAGCAGTTCCCTACTAGCGGGCTCCTACAATGAGCAGTTCTTC.

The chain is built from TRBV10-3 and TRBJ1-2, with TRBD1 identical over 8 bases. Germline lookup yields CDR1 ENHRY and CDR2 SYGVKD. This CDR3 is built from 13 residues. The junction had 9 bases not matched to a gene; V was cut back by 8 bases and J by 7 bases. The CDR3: CAISGGASGGYTF. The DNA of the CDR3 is TGTGCCATCTCAGGGGGCGCTTCTGGTGGCTACACCTTC.

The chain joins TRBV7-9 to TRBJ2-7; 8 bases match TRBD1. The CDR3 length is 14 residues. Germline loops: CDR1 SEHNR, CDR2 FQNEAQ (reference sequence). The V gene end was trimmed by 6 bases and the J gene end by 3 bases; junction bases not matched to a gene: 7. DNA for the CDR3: TGTGCCAGCAGTGCGACAGGGGCGCTCTACGAGCAGTACTTC. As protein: CASSATGALYEQYF.

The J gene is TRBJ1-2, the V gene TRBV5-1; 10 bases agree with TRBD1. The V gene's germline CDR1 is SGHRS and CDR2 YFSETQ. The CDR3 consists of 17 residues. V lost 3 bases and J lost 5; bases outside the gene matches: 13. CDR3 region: CASSSQVRTGGFYGYTF. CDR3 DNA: TGCGCCAGCAGCTCGCAAGTGAGGACAGGGGGGTTTTATGGCTACACCTTC.

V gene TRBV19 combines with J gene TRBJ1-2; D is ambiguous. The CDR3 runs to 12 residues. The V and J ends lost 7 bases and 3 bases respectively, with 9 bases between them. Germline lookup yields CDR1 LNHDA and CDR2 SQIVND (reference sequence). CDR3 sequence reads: CASTTEDYGYTF. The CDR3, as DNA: TGTGCCAGTACTACGGAGGACTATGGCTACACCTTC.

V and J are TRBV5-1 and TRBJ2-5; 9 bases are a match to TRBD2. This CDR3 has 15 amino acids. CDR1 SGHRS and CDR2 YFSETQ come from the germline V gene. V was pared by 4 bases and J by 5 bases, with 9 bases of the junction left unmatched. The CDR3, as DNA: TGCGCCAGCAGCCTAATAGCGGGGGCCGGGGAGACCCAGTACTTC. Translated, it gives CASSLIAGAGETQYF.

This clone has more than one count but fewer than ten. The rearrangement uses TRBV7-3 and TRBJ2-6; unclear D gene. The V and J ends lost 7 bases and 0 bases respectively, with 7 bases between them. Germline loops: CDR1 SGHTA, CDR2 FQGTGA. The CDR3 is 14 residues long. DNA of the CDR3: TGTGCCAGCAAACAATACTCTGGGGCCAACGTCCTGACTTTC. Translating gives CASKQYSGANVLTF.

The CDR3 loop is CASSSPRGYTF. CDR3 DNA: TGTGCCAGCAGTTCCCCCCGTGGCTACACCTTC. The chain recombines TRBV28 with TRBJ1-2; the D is unclear. V was trimmed by 4 bases and J by 7 bases, leaving 7 bases between them. This CDR3 spans 11 amino acids. The germline V gene encodes CDR1 MDHEN and CDR2 SYDVKM.